A single sample gave rise to the 3 T cell receptor beta chains below, sequenced in a study of T-cell reconstitution after alpha-beta-depleted transplantation in children. Preparing the TCRbeta library involved the use of unique molecular identifiers. TCRdb processed the PCR reads anew with MiXCR; each CDR3 protein has one entry. The table includes 250,000 to 350,000 distinct CDR3 sequences, around 25% detected once. This sample comprised PBMCs, mostly from graft donor cells, obtained 180 days after TCRalphabeta/CD19-depleted stem cell transplant. These receptors all stem from a male patient younger than 18 who had a stem cell transplant for acute lymphoblastic leukemia, so the T cells may come from the graft donor.

J is TRBJ1-4 and V is TRBV29-1; D possibly corresponds to TRBD1 (5 bases). The ends were cut back, 5 bases at V and 5 bases at J, with 9 bases in the middle. Germline values: CDR1 SQVTM, CDR2 ANQGSEA. The CDR3 length is 12 residues. The CDR3 spells CSVLGVNEKLFF. The CDR3 coding sequence is TGCAGCGTTCTAGGGGTGAATGAAAAACTGTTTTTT.

This clonotype was found a few times. The gene calls are TRBV3-1 and TRBJ2-2; TRBD1 might be the D (6 bases). The CDR3 runs to 16 residues. CDR1 is LGHDT, CDR2 YNNKEL, per germline (reference sequence). The germline V and J ends were trimmed by 4 bases and 2 bases, with 14 bases remaining between them. CDR3 sequence reads: CASSPRGDKNTGELFF. CDR3 sequence (DNA): TGTGCCAGCAGCCCCCGTGGGGACAAAAACACCGGGGAGCTGTTTTTT.

The chain links TRBV29-1 to TRBJ2-7; D possibly uses TRBD1 or TRBD2 (5 bases each). The germline V gene encodes CDR1 SQVTM and CDR2 ANQGSEA. The CDR3 has 13 residues. V was cut by 4 bases and J by 2 bases, with 12 bases left in between. The CDR3 DNA follows: TGCAGCGTTGCCGGGACGGAGACCTACGAGCAGTACTTC. This sequence encodes CSVAGTETYEQYF.